What follows is one T cell receptor beta chain and its context. As yet, its antigen is unknown. The assay was immunoSEQ multiplex PCR, and TCRdb's table has in-frame clones only and misses some. The sample consists of about 92,000 clones, roughly 91% of them appearing once. The sample originates from a study of OX40 agonist ivuxolimab in advanced cancers. For the study at large: Patients in dose escalation had liver, melanoma, kidney or head and neck cancers. Study results and caveats: CD4+ and CD8+ blood T cells expanded clonally by week 6 at 0.1 to 3.0 mg/kg. Part of the nonresponder group also had normalized T-cell clonal expansion that was low. Low clonal expansion, among the lowest seen, marked partial responders at 0.1-3.0 mg/kg.

Germline loops: CDR1 ENHRY, CDR2 SYGVKD. The CDR3 runs to 15 residues. The V end was cut by 6 bases, the J end by 3 bases, with 15 bases between. V usage is TRBV10-3 and J usage is TRBJ1-3; no reliable D call. The clonotype originates from an adult with an advanced solid tumor such as melanoma, head and neck, liver or kidney cancer. The sequencing used CD4+ or CD8+ T cells sorted from blood, collected in a trial of the OX40 agonist ivuxolimab. DNA of the CDR3: TGTGCCATCAGGCCATCGGAGGGTCTTGGAAACACCATATATTTT. Encoded protein: CAIRPSEGLGNTIYF.